This T cell receptor (beta chain) was sequenced during a study of shared clonotypes between healthy human individuals. Study-wide points: The study drew on few donors, limiting represented genetic and exposure-history diversity.

Libraries were prepared by immunoSEQ multiplex PCR; TCRdb keeps only in-frame clonotypes and omits some of them. The repertoire holds around 500,000 clones, with almost 80% as singletons. V was clipped by 1 base and J by 2 bases, with 12 bases between them. Germline V gives CDR1 GTSNPN, CDR2 SVGIG (reference sequence). There are 14 residues in the CDR3. A remark on this clone: Antigen specificity is unknown.

The chain links TRBV30 to TRBJ2-7, with D unresolved. Source material: PBMCs. The sequence derives from a woman aged 40 to 49 in good health. Some clones in this sample may be carry-over from other donors' samples. The CDR3 protein is CAWSGPTAAYEQYF. The DNA for the CDR3 is TGTGCCTGGAGTGGACCTACAGCCGCCTACGAGCAGTACTTC.